Below are 11 T cell receptor beta chains sequenced from a single sample in a study of blood T cell repertoires in COVID-19. Repertoires were generated with immunoSEQ multiplex PCR, while TCRdb's copy carries only in-frame clones and drops some. The sample lists about 87,000 clones; roughly 76% were seen once. Material: peripheral blood. These TCRs come from a woman in her forties or fifties with acute or convalescent COVID-19.

The chain joins TRBV7-9 to TRBJ1-2; D remains ambiguous. Germline lookup yields CDR1 SEHNR and CDR2 FQNEAQ (reference sequence). V dropped 0 bases and J dropped 6 bases, with 8 bases sitting between them. The CDR3 is made up of 13 amino acids. The CDR3 sequence is CASSLASPHGYTF. CDR3 in DNA: TGTGCCAGCAGCTTAGCCTCCCCCCATGGCTACACCTTC.

The CDR3 nucleotides are TGTGCCAGCAGCCGGACTAGCGGATCCCCTTACAATGAGCAGTTCTTC. Translated: CASSRTSGSPYNEQFF. This rearrangement joins TRBV9 to TRBJ2-1; 10 bases agree with TRBD2. The CDR3 totals 16 residues. CDR1 is SGDLS and CDR2 is YYNGEE in the germline V gene. Trimming removed 4 bases from V and 4 bases from J; junction bases left unmatched: 8.

This rearrangement joins TRBV29-1 to TRBJ1-2; 8 bases are a match to TRBD1. Trimming cost V 3 bases and J 8 bases; bases outside gene matches: 5. This CDR3 is built from 12 residues. Germline V CDR1 and CDR2: SQVTM, ANQGSEA. The CDR3 region is CSVDWQGAGYTF. The CDR3 DNA reads TGCAGCGTTGATTGGCAGGGGGCGGGCTACACCTTC.

The genes are TRBV6-5 and TRBJ1-6; 8 bases align to TRBD1. The CDR3 length is 15 residues. In germline, CDR1 is MNHEY, CDR2 SVGAGI. Germline trimming cut 5 bases from V and 8 bases from J; bases unmatched to any gene: 8. CDR3 DNA sequence: TGTGCCAGCAGTCCTCAAGGACAGGGATATTCACCCCTCCACTTT. Translated: CASSPQGQGYSPLHF.

This sequence joins TRBV30 and TRBJ1-5, with D possibly matching TRBD1 (5 bases). CDR1 is GTSNPN, CDR2 SVGIG, per germline (reference sequence). V was pared by 3 bases and J by 7 bases, with 19 bases between. The CDR3 consists of 15 residues. The CDR3 region has the DNA TGTGCCTGGAGCGAAAAGGGGCAGGGAAAACAGCCCCAGCATTTT. This translates into CAWSEKGQGKQPQHF.

The chain has TRBV5-8 and TRBJ1-3, with no clear D. This CDR3 is 14 amino acids long. Germline loops: CDR1 SGHTS, CDR2 YDEGEE. The V end was cut by 4 bases, the J end by 2 bases, with 10 bases between. Here the CDR3 DNA reads TGTGCCAGCAGCCCCACAATTCCTGGAAACACCATATATTTT. It encodes CASSPTIPGNTIYF.

The chain couples TRBV10-3 to TRBJ1-5; D is undetermined. Trimming pared 2 bases from V and 0 bases from J, leaving 8 bases between. Germline values: CDR1 ENHRY, CDR2 SYGVKD. The CDR3 spans 15 residues. The CDR3 is CAISEGLFSNQPQHF. In DNA form, the CDR3 reads TGTGCCATCAGTGAGGGACTTTTTAGCAATCAGCCCCAGCATTTT.

This clone has just a few counts. J is TRBJ2-3 and V is TRBV7-6; D perhaps matches TRBD2 (6 bases). The CDR3 is 15 residues long. V was pared by 5 bases and J by 2 bases, with 14 bases between. Per germline, CDR1 SGHVS and CDR2 FNYEAQ. The CDR3 is CASSTSRGFTDTQYF. The CDR3, as DNA: TGTGCCAGCAGCACCTCCCGGGGGTTCACAGATACGCAGTATTTT.

The rearrangement uses TRBV3-1 (or the pseudogene TRBV3-2) and TRBJ2-5; D is perhaps TRBD1 (6 bases). Germline-derived CDR1 and CDR2 are LGHDT and YNNKEL (reference sequence). This CDR3 spans 12 amino acids. V dropped 8 bases and J dropped 5 bases, with 12 bases sitting between them. The CDR3 loop reads CASQGGPETQYF. Here the CDR3 DNA reads TGTGCCAGCCAAGGGGGTCCCGAGACCCAGTACTTC.

V and J are TRBV30 and TRBJ2-1, with 9 bases matching TRBD2. CDR3 size: 14 residues. Per germline, CDR1 GTSNPN and CDR2 SVGIG (reference sequence). V was pared by 5 bases and J by 4 bases, with 6 bases of the junction left unmatched. CDR3 region: CAWLGTSFYNEQFF. For the CDR3, the DNA is TGTGCCTGGCTAGGGACTAGCTTTTACAATGAGCAGTTCTTC.

The CDR3 loop reads CASSLRGQPQHF. Written as DNA, the CDR3 is TGTGCCAGCAGCTTAAGGGGTCAGCCCCAGCATTTT. The chain carries TRBV3-1 (or the pseudogene TRBV3-2) and TRBJ1-5, with D tentatively TRBD1 (5 bases). CDR3 length: 12 residues. CDR1 and CDR2 from the germline V gene are LGHDT and YNNKEL (reference sequence). The ends were cut back, 5 bases at V and 6 bases at J, with 8 bases in the middle.